This T cell receptor (beta chain) was sequenced for a study of CD8+CD57+ T cells in acquired aplastic anemia (dated by TCRdb to the late 2010s). Regarding the study in general: DNA extracted from sorted CD4+ and CD8+ cells had a mean of roughly 3.4 ug, with a range of about 0.19 to 30 ug. Healthy donor samples averaged about 10 million reads for CD4+ and approximately 11 million for CD8+ cells.

Points the paper makes about the study in general: Between patients and healthy controls, no significant difference in CD8+ Simpson's diversity was found (P=0.060). Around 27 CD8+ CDR3 sequences were found in both patients and controls but appeared to be highly expressed in patients and within the immunodominant clones of the patients.

In the study, sorted CD4+ and CD8+ blood T cells from patients with severe aplastic anemia and from healthy subjects underwent deep sequencing of TCR repertoires. Ficoll-Paque density gradient centrifugation was used to isolate peripheral blood mononuclear cells. CD4+ and CD8+ T cells were sorted by FACS or magnetic beads before DNA extraction. In the germline V gene (reference sequence), CDR1 corresponds to LNHDA and CDR2 to SQIVND. From V the trimming removes 2 bases and from J it removes 4 bases, while the gene matches leave 6 bases of the junction unaccounted for. The CDR3 adds up to 15 amino acids, both ends counted. The DNA shown is the 45-base CDR3, in frame from base 1. Profiling of TCR beta VDJ combinations and CDR3 sequences used genomic DNA as the template. TCR repertoire sequencing was run on an Illumina HiSeq 2000. The original pipeline was this. Repertoire assessment relied on Simpson's diversity index, CDR3 size and DJ length profiles, and TRBV/TRBJ rearrangement plots. The most abundant DNA sequence in the deep sequencing data was defined as the immunodominant clone. CDR3 amino acid sequences were checked for sharing between subjects and were compared against published repertoires and the VDJdb database. TCRdb applied fastp at Q25 and MiXCR to the public reads, then kept only in-frame beta chains. Identical CDR3 protein sequences are pooled into one entry, listed with their most common genes and DNA. Clone size and V and J calls follow TCRdb, not the original study. Here the sample has 150,000 to 200,000 distinct CDR3 sequences; 35% to 50% occur a single time. 2.5% to 3.5% of the sample goes to the ten largest clones.

This clonotype was detected only once. Its antigen specificity is not known. A much larger clone sits a single nucleotide away, making a read error possible. As the CDR3 is not closed by the conserved phenylalanine or tryptophan, this likely results from a read error. This TCR was recovered from a human donor in good health. Sequenced material: sorted CD4+, CD8+, or CD8+CD57+ T cells (not recorded which) from PBMCs. This receptor chain uses TRBV19 and TRBJ1-2; 8 central bases correspond to TRBD1. The DNA sequence is given as TGTGCCAGTAGTATACAGGGGGCTCAAAGCTATGGCTACACCCTC. Its translation is CASSIQGAQSYGYTL.